This TCR beta chain derives from a study of T cell responses to AZD1222 COVID-19 vaccine. Comments on this clone: The antigen is undetermined.

Germline CDR1 and CDR2: SGHDN and FVKESK. The CDR3 totals 15 residues. Between the trimmed V and J ends, which lost 1 base and 10 bases, there was a span of 14 bases. Data came from immunoSEQ multiplex PCR; TCRdb stores just in-frame clones and leaves some out. The table lists tens of thousands of clones, around 90% of them singletons. General observations from the study: It should be noted that donors were predominantly white British and more often female, and clonal diversity was possibly underestimated.

V gene TRBV14 combines with J gene TRBJ1-6; D uncertain. This TCR was recovered from an adult in good health. Specimen: peripheral blood, collected on day 0 of AZD1222 vaccination. The CDR3: CASSQAGRLVSPLHF. CDR3 DNA: TGTGCCAGCAGCCAAGCGGGGAGGCTGGTGTCACCCCTCCACTTT. Filled out from reference TRBV14 and TRBJ1-6, the complete variable domain reads EAGVTQFPSHSVIEKGQTVTLRCDPISGHDNLYWYRRVMGKEIKFLLHFVKESKQDESGMPNNRFLAERTGGTYSTLKVQPAELEDSGVYFCASSQAGRLVSPLHFGNGTRLTVT.